These 15 T cell receptor beta chains were sequenced from one sample in a study of radiation and T cells in renal cell carcinoma. Assay used: immunoSEQ multiplex PCR; TCRdb lists only in-frame clones, some missing. Of just over 95,000 clones in the sample, roughly 82% were seen once. Time point reported: blood 4 weeks post-SBRT, at nephrectomy. Treatment specified: 15 Gy SBRT to primary tumor, nephrectomy 4 weeks later. The specimen comprised blood, sampled from a patient whose treatment included radiotherapy and nephrectomy. The source is a man aged 55 to 69 with renal cell carcinoma.

The chain employs TRBV5-8 and TRBJ1-2; TRBD1 aligns across 7 bases. The junction had 20 bases not matched to a gene; V was cut back by 3 bases and J by 6 bases. CDR1 and CDR2 (germline): SGHTS, YDEGEE. The CDR3 has 18 amino acids. The CDR3 region has the DNA TGTGCCAGCAGCTACCCCGGGACAGAGCCCCTCCCGGGAGATGGCTACACCTTC. This codes for CASSYPGTEPLPGDGYTF.

The J gene is TRBJ1-2, the V gene TRBV2, with D unclear. In germline, CDR1 is SNHLY, CDR2 FYNNEI. This CDR3 is 13 amino acids long. V was clipped by 7 bases and J by 5 bases, with 14 bases between them. In nucleotides, the CDR3 is TGTGCCAGCATGAGAACGGGTTTTTATGGCTACACCTTC. This sequence encodes CASMRTGFYGYTF.

The gene calls are TRBV5-1 and TRBJ2-1; either TRBD1 or TRBD2 may fit D (7 bases each). CDR1 is SGHRS and CDR2 is YFSETQ in the germline V gene. CDR3 length equals 16 residues. Trimming removed 4 bases at V and 2 bases at J, with 16 bases between. The CDR3 nucleotides read TGCGCCAGCAGCACCCAGGGGGGGTCCCCCTACAATGAGCAGTTCTTC. This gives the protein CASSTQGGSPYNEQFF.

This clone was seen just once. The chain employs TRBV30 and TRBJ2-3; 8 bases are shared with TRBD2. Per the germline V gene, CDR1 is GTSNPN and CDR2 is SVGIG (reference sequence). With V trimmed by 3 bases and J by 2 bases, 7 bases remained unmatched. This CDR3 comprises 15 residues. DNA for the CDR3: TGTGCCTGGAGAAAGCGGGAGTATGTCACAGATACGCAGTATTTT. This sequence encodes CAWRKREYVTDTQYF.

The chain employs TRBV28 and TRBJ2-7; possible D gene TRBD2, 6 bases. The germline V and J ends were trimmed by 2 bases and 7 bases, with 12 bases remaining between them. This CDR3 region has 13 residues. Germline V CDR1 and CDR2: MDHEN, SYDVKM. CDR3 region: CASSLTGAREQYF. CDR3 nucleotide sequence: TGTGCCAGCAGTTTAACGGGAGCTAGGGAGCAGTACTTC.

The chain has TRBV28 and TRBJ2-3; either TRBD1 or TRBD2 may supply D (5 bases each). Germline CDR1 MDHEN, CDR2 SYDVKM. The CDR3 sequence is 13 residues long. The germline V and J ends were trimmed by 6 bases and 6 bases, with 13 bases remaining between them. CDR3 in amino acids: CASRPGTLDTQYF. As DNA, the CDR3 is TGTGCCAGCAGGCCGGGGACGCTCGATACGCAGTATTTT.

The chain employs TRBV19 and TRBJ2-2, with unresolved D. The V end lost 1 base, the J end lost 4 bases, and 16 bases lay between the germline ends. The CDR3 contains 17 residues. Germline V gene sequence: CDR1 LNHDA, CDR2 SQIVND (reference sequence). The CDR3: CASSIAPHDQTTGELFF. CDR3 sequence (DNA): TGTGCCAGTAGTATAGCCCCCCACGACCAGACCACCGGGGAGCTGTTTTTT.

This rearrangement joins TRBV28 to TRBJ1-4, with D perhaps TRBD1 (6 bases). The CDR3 sequence is 14 residues long. V was cut by 5 bases and J by 8 bases, with 15 bases left in between. CDR1 is MDHEN and CDR2 is SYDVKM in the germline V gene. CDR3 protein: CASSTQGLREKLFF. As DNA, the CDR3 is TGTGCCAGCAGTACACAGGGATTACGGGAAAAACTGTTTTTT.

The gene calls are TRBV5-4 and TRBJ2-3, with a possible D match to TRBD1 (5 bases). Trimming took 4 bases from V and 1 from J, leaving 10 bases between them. CDR1 SGHNT and CDR2 YYREEE come from the germline V gene (reference sequence). The CDR3 runs to 14 residues. Here the CDR3 reads CASSTQTGTDTQYF. The CDR3 DNA sequence: TGTGCCAGCAGCACCCAGACAGGCACAGATACGCAGTATTTT.

A single count supports this clone. The J gene is TRBJ2-1, the V gene TRBV10-1; no reliable D call. The CDR3 totals 17 residues. Germline V gene sequence: CDR1 WNHNN, CDR2 SYGVQD (reference sequence). V gave up 3 bases and J gave up 0 bases, with 15 bases separating them. The CDR3 protein is CASSEVGDASSYNEQFF. The DNA of the CDR3 is TGCGCCAGCAGTGAAGTCGGTGACGCGAGCTCCTACAATGAGCAGTTCTTC.

V is TRBV21-1 and J is TRBJ2-2; the table gives TRBD2 as D, unverified against the DNA. TRBV21-1 is given as a pseudogene. This CDR3 is built from 14 residues. The CDR3 coding sequence is TGTGCCAGCAGCCCTGGACTAGCTGGTGGGGAGCTGTTTTTT. Protein: CASSPGLAGGELFF.

V gene TRBV18 combines with J gene TRBJ1-1; maybe TRBD1 (5 bases). The germline V gene encodes CDR1 KGHSH and CDR2 LQKENI. The CDR3 has 13 residues. V lost 4 bases and J 6 bases, leaving 12 bases between the germline ends. The CDR3 reads CASSLRGTSEAFF. In DNA, the CDR3 is TGTGCCAGCTCACTAAGAGGGACTTCTGAAGCTTTCTTT.

The rearrangement joins TRBV2 to TRBJ1-4; a possible D gene is TRBD1 (6 bases). V was pared by 6 bases and J by 0 bases, with 26 bases between. There are 20 residues in the CDR3. Germline V gives CDR1 SNHLY, CDR2 FYNNEI. The CDR3: CASRHRSSGVQRATNEKLFF. In DNA form, the CDR3 reads TGTGCCAGCAGGCACCGAAGTTCAGGGGTACAACGGGCAACTAATGAAAAACTGTTTTTT. Drawing the rest from reference TRBV2 and TRBJ1-4, the complete variable domain is EPEVTQTPSHQVTQMGQEVILRCVPISNHLYFYWYRQILGQKVEFLVSFYNNEISEKSEIFDDQFSVERPDGSNFTLKIRSTKLEDSAMYFCASRHRSSGVQRATNEKLFFGSGTQLSVL.

V is TRBV7-8 and J is TRBJ2-6, with D possibly TRBD2 on 7 matching bases. CDR3 size: 19 residues. Trimming pared 5 bases from V and 0 bases from J, leaving 20 bases between. Germline V gives CDR1 SGHVS, CDR2 FQNEAQ. CDR3 sequence reads: CASSDRGARGPSGANVLTF. The DNA of the CDR3 is TGTGCCAGCAGCGACCGGGGGGCCAGGGGACCCTCTGGGGCCAACGTCCTGACTTTC.

CDR3 sequence reads: CAPGGLAGGPTNTGELFF. CDR3 nucleotide sequence: TGTGCCCCCGGGGGACTAGCGGGAGGACCGACGAACACCGGGGAGCTGTTTTTT. The chain links TRBV21-1 to TRBJ2-2; the DNA was not compared with TRBD2, the D call given in the table. TRBV21-1 is classified as a pseudogene. The CDR3 consists of 18 residues.